One sample yielded the 25 T cell receptor beta chains listed below, sequenced in a study of CDR3 diversity in severe acne. TCRdb redid the calling of the PCR reads with MiXCR, one entry per CDR3 protein. Here the sample spans 89,000 or so distinct CDR3 sequences, about 48% being singletons. Input material: blood. These receptors were collected from a male donor in good health, serving as a control.

The V and J genes are TRBV6-5 and TRBJ1-2; D might be TRBD1 (5 bases). Germline lookup yields CDR1 MNHEY and CDR2 SVGAGI. V was pared by 2 bases and J by 8 bases, with 12 bases between. This CDR3 contains 13 residues. CDR3 coding DNA: TGTGCCAGCAGTTACAGGGGCGGGAGCGGCTACACCTTC. This encodes CASSYRGGSGYTF.

In this sample, this clonotype turned up a few times. The chain carries TRBV2 and TRBJ1-6; TRBD1 is a possible D gene (6 bases). Trimming removed 2 bases from V and 12 bases from J, with 14 bases in between. Germline loops: CDR1 SNHLY, CDR2 FYNNEI. The CDR3 is 14 amino acids. This CDR3 reads CASSENTGFGPLHF. CDR3 DNA: TGTGCCAGCAGTGAAAACACAGGGTTTGGACCCCTCCACTTT.

Points on this clonotype: Possible read error: a much larger clone is one base away. CDR3 loop: CASSLRGVEELFF. Here the CDR3 DNA reads TGTGCCAGCAGCTTACGAGGGGTTGAAGAACTGTTTTTT. This chain links TRBV7-9 with TRBJ1-4; D perhaps matches TRBD1 (5 bases). Germline assignment: CDR1 SEHNR and CDR2 FQNEAQ (reference sequence). This CDR3 contains 13 residues.

This clonotype was counted between two and nine times. This rearrangement joins TRBV5-1 to TRBJ1-1; TRBD1 matches 8 bases. The CDR3 contains 14 residues. Looked up from germline, CDR1 is SGHRS and CDR2 is YFSETQ. J lost 5 bases, V lost 3 bases, and 6 bases had no gene match. The CDR3 bases are TGCGCCAGCAGCTCTCAGGGGGCGCGGACTGAAGCTTTCTTT. This sequence encodes CASSSQGARTEAFF.

This clonotype was detected only a few times. The rearrangement links TRBV28 to TRBJ1-1; 7 bases align to TRBD1. Germline CDR1 and CDR2: MDHEN and SYDVKM. This CDR3 has 14 residues. V lost 5 bases to trimming and J lost 4 bases; unmatched junction nucleotides: 7. The chain's CDR3 is CASSEQGKGTEAFF. CDR3 coding DNA: TGTGCCAGCAGTGAACAGGGGAAGGGCACTGAAGCTTTCTTT. The full variable domain, with the rest looked up from reference TRBV28 and TRBJ1-1, is DVKVTQSSRYLVKRTGEKVFLECVQDMDHENMFWYRQDPGLGLRLIYFSYDVKMKEKGDIPEGYSVSREKKERFSLILESASTNQTSMYLCASSEQGKGTEAFFGQGTRLTVV.

This clonotype came up many times. The V call is TRBV28, the J call TRBJ1-1; D is possibly TRBD1 (6 bases). The CDR3 has 12 amino acids. Trimming left V 6 bases short and J 4 bases short, with 9 bases between. Germline values: CDR1 MDHEN, CDR2 SYDVKM. CDR3 DNA: TGTGCCAGCAGGGGGGCGGGCACTGAAGCTTTCTTT. This codes for CASRGAGTEAFF. The variable domain in full, with the rest retrieved from reference TRBV28 and TRBJ1-1, is DVKVTQSSRYLVKRTGEKVFLECVQDMDHENMFWYRQDPGLGLRLIYFSYDVKMKEKGDIPEGYSVSREKKERFSLILESASTNQTSMYLCASRGAGTEAFFGQGTRLTVV.

This clonotype came up a few times. A much larger clonotype is one base distant, so this may be a read error. V gene TRBV6-1 combines with J gene TRBJ2-1; D is possibly TRBD2 (6 bases). Looked up from germline, CDR1 is MNHNS and CDR2 is SASEGT. Between the trimmed V and J ends, which lost 6 bases and 9 bases, there was a span of 18 bases. This CDR3 contains 14 residues. The CDR3 region is CASSTRLAIAEQFF. The CDR3 DNA reads TGTGCCAGCAGCACCAGGCTAGCGATAGCTGAGCAGTTCTTC.

This clonotype has more than one count but fewer than ten. J is TRBJ1-6 and V is TRBV6-1; D is unclear. CDR3 length: 13 residues. Trimming removed 5 bases from V and 9 bases from J, with 11 bases in between. Germline loops: CDR1 MNHNS, CDR2 SASEGT. The CDR3 loop reads CASSSVQISPLHF. For the CDR3, the DNA is TGTGCCAGCAGTTCCGTTCAGATTTCACCCCTCCACTTT.

The chain employs TRBV20-1 and TRBJ2-7; D perhaps matches TRBD2 (6 bases). With 5 bases removed from V and 0 bases from J, the gap between germline ends came to 8 bases. The CDR3 runs to 12 residues. Germline CDR1 and CDR2: DFQATT and SNEGSKA (reference sequence). CDR3 DNA sequence: TGCAGTGCTGAGACTAGCTCCTACGAGCAGTACTTC. This translates into CSAETSSYEQYF.

This clonotype is termed medium-sized. The chain joins TRBV19 to TRBJ2-2; D is perhaps TRBD1 (5 bases). Per germline, CDR1 LNHDA and CDR2 SQIVND (reference sequence). CDR3 length: 13 residues. Trimming left V 0 bases short and J 7 bases short, with 6 bases between. CDR3 residues: CASSIEGRGELFF. The CDR3 coding sequence is TGTGCCAGTAGTATAGAGGGGCGCGGGGAGCTGTTTTTT.

This clonotype was seen just once. The rearrangement joins TRBV9 to TRBJ2-2; 8 bases fit TRBD2. CDR3 length: 12 amino acids. Trimming at V came to 6 bases and at J to 7 bases, leaving 2 bases not matched to a gene. CDR1 and CDR2 (germline): SGDLS, YYNGEE. This chain's CDR3 is CASIRGGGELFF. The DNA for the CDR3 is TGTGCCAGCATCCGGGGGGGCGGGGAGCTGTTTTTT.

This clonotype was seen once. As DNA, the CDR3 is TGTGCCAGCAGCGTAGCTCCGACAGGGTCGACTGAAGCTTTCTTT. Protein sequence: CASSVAPTGSTEAFF. V and J are TRBV9 and TRBJ1-1; 7 nucleotides align to TRBD1. V was pared by 0 bases and J by 5 bases, with 7 bases of the junction left unmatched. The CDR3 consists of 15 residues. The germline gives CDR1 SGDLS, CDR2 YYNGEE.

The chain combines TRBV7-2 with TRBJ1-1; a weak D match, TRBD1 (6 bases). CDR1 and CDR2 from the germline V gene are SGHTA and FQGNSA. The CDR3 spans 14 residues. The germline V and J ends were trimmed by 6 bases and 0 bases, with 11 bases remaining between them. The CDR3 here is CASRTRGLNTEAFF. The CDR3 DNA sequence: TGTGCCAGCAGGACCAGGGGCCTGAACACTGAAGCTTTCTTT.

The table lists this clonotype with many counts. The chain couples TRBV10-3 to TRBJ1-3, with TRBD1 matching over 7 bases. CDR1 is ENHRY, CDR2 SYGVKD, per germline. CDR3 length equals 15 residues. J lost 2 bases, V lost 4 bases, and 5 bases had no gene match. The CDR3 sequence: CAISGQGTAGNTIYF. The CDR3 nucleotides are TGTGCCATCAGTGGACAGGGAACGGCTGGAAACACCATATATTTT.

This clonotype was counted once. A single base separates this from a much larger clone, so it may be a read error. The chain employs TRBV7-9 and TRBJ1-3; D unresolved. This CDR3 spans 18 amino acids. Germline V lookup: CDR1 SEHNR, CDR2 FQNEAQ (reference sequence). The DNA for the CDR3 is TGTGCCAGCAGCTTAGCTCCTGGACGGAAATTCTCTGGAAACGCCATATATTTT. Its translation is CASSLAPGRKFSGNAIYF.

The J gene is TRBJ1-2, the V gene TRBV25-1; TRBD1 might be the D (5 bases). V was pared by 6 bases and J by 2 bases, with 22 bases between. This CDR3 comprises 17 residues. Looked up from germline, CDR1 is MGHDK and CDR2 is SYGVNS. The CDR3 nucleotides read TGTGCCAGCAGCCAAGGAACTGGGGGACCCATAAACTATGGCTACACCTTC. Translating gives CASSQGTGGPINYGYTF.

This clonotype has ten or more counts. The V gene is TRBV5-1, the J gene TRBJ1-1, with 7 bases fitting TRBD1. After removal of 4 bases from V and 10 bases from J, the junction contained 10 bases not matched to a gene. The CDR3 runs to 13 residues. Germline CDR1 and CDR2: SGHRS and YFSETQ. The CDR3 DNA follows: TGCGCCAGCAGCAGGGACAGCGCGATGGGAGCTTTCTTT. It encodes CASSRDSAMGAFF.

This clonotype has a count of ten or more. This rearrangement joins TRBV20-1 to TRBJ2-5; TRBD1 matches at 9 bases. V gave up 1 base and J gave up 4 bases; unmatched junction bases: 10. Germline CDR1 and CDR2: DFQATT and SNEGSKA (reference sequence). The CDR3 is made up of 16 amino acids. The chain's CDR3 is CSARARGQGGRETQYF. CDR3 nucleotide sequence: TGCAGTGCTAGAGCCCGGGGACAGGGAGGGCGAGAGACCCAGTACTTC.

In its sample, this clonotype is medium-sized. The chain combines TRBV7-6 with TRBJ1-4; the D gene is possibly TRBD1 (5 bases). CDR3 length equals 13 residues. Trimming cost V 5 bases and J 8 bases, with 12 bases left between them. Germline values: CDR1 SGHVS, CDR2 FNYEAQ. CDR3 sequence: CASSTLQAEKLFF. The CDR3 DNA reads as TGTGCCAGCAGCACCCTACAGGCCGAAAAACTGTTTTTT.

The V call is TRBV20-1, the J call TRBJ1-2; 8 bases line up with TRBD1. This CDR3 has 17 amino acids. The V segment lost 0 bases and the J segment 7 bases; nucleotides outside the gene matches: 16. Germline CDR1 DFQATT, CDR2 SNEGSKA (reference sequence). This CDR3 reads CSARDGEGAGGVGGYTF. The CDR3 DNA reads as TGCAGTGCTAGAGATGGGGAAGGGGCAGGGGGCGTCGGTGGCTACACCTTC.

This clonotype occurred many times. V usage is TRBV27 and J usage is TRBJ2-4; 7 nucleotides match TRBD1. The CDR3 runs to 17 residues. The germline V gene has CDR1 MNHEY and CDR2 SMNVEV (reference sequence). V lost 6 bases and J lost 3; bases outside the gene matches: 14. The CDR3 reads CASSPRTGELGKNIQYF. The CDR3 DNA is TGTGCCAGCAGCCCACGTACAGGGGAGCTAGGCAAAAACATTCAGTACTTC.

This clonotype was recorded only once. At one end, the junction sequence differs from germline, possibly due to a read error. The chain uses TRBV15 and TRBJ1-1; maybe TRBD1 (6 bases). CDR1 is LNHNV, CDR2 YYDKDF, per germline (reference sequence). This CDR3 has 13 amino acids. The CDR3 sequence is CATGRDAGGTAFF. CDR3 in DNA: TGTGCCACCGGCAGAGATGCGGGGGGCACTGCTTTCTTT.

This clonotype has only a few counts. This chain connects TRBV25-1 to TRBJ2-3, with 11 bases fitting TRBD1. The CDR3 covers 16 residues. CDR1 MGHDK and CDR2 SYGVNS come from the germline V gene. V dropped 6 bases and J dropped 0; count of bases not matched to a gene: 5. The CDR3 here is CASRGTGGMSTDTQYF. In nucleotides, the CDR3 is TGTGCCAGCAGGGGGACAGGGGGAATGAGCACAGATACGCAGTATTTT.

This clonotype has just one count. V usage is TRBV28 and J usage is TRBJ1-2, with TRBD1 as a possible D gene (6 bases). The germline V gene encodes CDR1 MDHEN and CDR2 SYDVKM. V lost 6 bases and J 4 bases, leaving 21 bases between the germline ends. The CDR3 loop spans 16 amino acids. As DNA, the CDR3 is TGTGCCAGCAGCCTCGCCGGGGACATGGGACTCTATGGCTACACCTTC. Amino acid sequence: CASSLAGDMGLYGYTF.

This clonotype was recorded a few times. The gene calls are TRBV5-5 and TRBJ2-7; D not certain. CDR1 and CDR2 (germline): SGHKS, YYEKEE (reference sequence). V was trimmed by 4 bases and J by 3 bases, leaving 20 bases between them. The CDR3 runs 16 residues. The DNA for the CDR3 is TGTGCCAGCAGCGCGGAAAGTCGGACGCCAGTCTACGAGCAGTACTTC. It codes for CASSAESRTPVYEQYF.